This TCR beta chain was captured in a study of cytomegalovirus exposure and HLA in healthy donors. The primer mix had 60 Vbeta and 13 Jbeta primers. Profiling relied on immunoSEQ multiplex PCR, and the TCRdb table lists in-frame clones only, not all of them. The sample data list 100,000 to 150,000 clones. A note on this clone: No antigen is known for it.

Points from the study as a whole: Researchers reportedly found TCR beta sequences accurately predicted most subjects' HLA-A and HLA-B alleles. CMV serostatus was the sole immune exposure data available. Later analysis placed DRB1 highest and HLA-C lowest in TCR association rates, which differed by HLA locus.

Trimming removed 7 bases from V and 5 bases from J; junction bases left unmatched: 2. The CDR3 sequence is 12 residues long. CDR1 and CDR2 from the germline V gene are LNHDA and SQIVND (reference sequence). This sequence was found in a woman between 35 and 50 years old in good health and CMV-seronegative. Sequences were obtained from PBMCs. The genes are TRBV19 and TRBJ1-2; 9 bases agree with TRBD1. CDR3 in DNA: TGTGCCAGTACGGACAGGGGATATGGCTACACCTTC. It translates to CASTDRGYGYTF.